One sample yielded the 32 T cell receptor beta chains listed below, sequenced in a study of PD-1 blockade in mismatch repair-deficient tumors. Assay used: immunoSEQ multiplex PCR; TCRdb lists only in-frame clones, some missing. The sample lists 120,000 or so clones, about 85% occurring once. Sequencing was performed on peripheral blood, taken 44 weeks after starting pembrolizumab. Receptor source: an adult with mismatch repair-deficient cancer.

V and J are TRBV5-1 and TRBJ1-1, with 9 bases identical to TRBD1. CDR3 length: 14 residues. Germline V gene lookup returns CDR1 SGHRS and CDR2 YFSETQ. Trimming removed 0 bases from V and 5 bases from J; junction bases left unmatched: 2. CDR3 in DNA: TGCGCCAGCAGCTTGGCGGGGACAGGGACTGAAGCTTTCTTT. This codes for CASSLAGTGTEAFF.

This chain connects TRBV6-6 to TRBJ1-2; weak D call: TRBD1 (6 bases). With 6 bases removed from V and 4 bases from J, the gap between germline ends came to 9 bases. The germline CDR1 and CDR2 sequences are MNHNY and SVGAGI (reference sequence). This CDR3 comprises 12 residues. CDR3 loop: CASRLDSYGYTF. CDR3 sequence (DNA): TGTGCCAGCAGACTGGACAGCTATGGCTACACCTTC.

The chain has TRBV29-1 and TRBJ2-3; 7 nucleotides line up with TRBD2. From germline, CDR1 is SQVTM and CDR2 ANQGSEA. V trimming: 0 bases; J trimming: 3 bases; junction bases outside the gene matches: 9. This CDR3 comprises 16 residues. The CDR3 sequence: CSVEDPSSGNTDTQYF. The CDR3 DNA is TGCAGCGTTGAAGATCCCTCTAGCGGAAATACAGATACGCAGTATTTT.

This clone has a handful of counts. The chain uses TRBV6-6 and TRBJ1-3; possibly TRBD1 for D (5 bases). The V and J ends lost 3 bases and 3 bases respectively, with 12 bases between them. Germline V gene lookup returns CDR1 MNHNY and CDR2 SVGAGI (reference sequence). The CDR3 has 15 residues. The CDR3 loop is CASSYSRGRGNTIYF. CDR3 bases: TGTGCCAGCAGTTATTCTAGGGGCCGTGGAAACACCATATATTTT.

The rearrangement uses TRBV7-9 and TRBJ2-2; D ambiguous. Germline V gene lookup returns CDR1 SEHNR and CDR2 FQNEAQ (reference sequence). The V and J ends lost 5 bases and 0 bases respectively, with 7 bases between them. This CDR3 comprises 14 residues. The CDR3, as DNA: TGTGCCAGCAGCGGCAGTACGAACACCGGGGAGCTGTTTTTT. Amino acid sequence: CASSGSTNTGELFF.

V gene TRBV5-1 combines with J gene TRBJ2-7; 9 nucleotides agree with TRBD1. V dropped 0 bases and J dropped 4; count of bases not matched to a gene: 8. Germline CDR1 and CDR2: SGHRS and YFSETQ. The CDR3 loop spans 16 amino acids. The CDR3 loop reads CASSLDETGGSYEQYF. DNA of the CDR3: TGCGCCAGCAGCTTGGACGAGACAGGGGGAAGTTACGAGCAGTACTTC.

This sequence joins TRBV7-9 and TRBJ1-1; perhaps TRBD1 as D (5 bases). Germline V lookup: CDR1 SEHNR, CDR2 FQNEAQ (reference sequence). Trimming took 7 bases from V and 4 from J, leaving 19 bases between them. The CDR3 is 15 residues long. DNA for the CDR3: TGTGCCAGCAAGCGGACCCATCCGGGGGGCACTGAAGCTTTCTTT. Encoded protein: CASKRTHPGGTEAFF.

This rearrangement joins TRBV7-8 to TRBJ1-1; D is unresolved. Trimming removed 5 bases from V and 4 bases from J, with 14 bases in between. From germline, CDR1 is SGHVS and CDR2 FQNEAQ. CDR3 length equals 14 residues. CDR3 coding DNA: TGTGCCAGCAGCCAAACACGAGGAAGCACTGAAGCTTTCTTT. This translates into CASSQTRGSTEAFF.

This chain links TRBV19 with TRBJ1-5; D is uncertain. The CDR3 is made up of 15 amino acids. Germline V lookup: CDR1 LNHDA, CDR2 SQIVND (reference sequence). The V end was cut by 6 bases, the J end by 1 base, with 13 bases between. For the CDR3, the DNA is TGTGCCAGTAGCCAAACTAGTGGAAGCAATCAGCCCCAGCATTTT. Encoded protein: CASSQTSGSNQPQHF.

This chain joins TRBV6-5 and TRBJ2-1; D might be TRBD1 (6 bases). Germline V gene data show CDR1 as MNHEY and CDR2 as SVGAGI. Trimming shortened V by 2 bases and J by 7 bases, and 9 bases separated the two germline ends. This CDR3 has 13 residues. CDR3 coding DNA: TGTGCCAGCAGTTACCTACAGGGTAATGAGCAGTTCTTC. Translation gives CASSYLQGNEQFF.

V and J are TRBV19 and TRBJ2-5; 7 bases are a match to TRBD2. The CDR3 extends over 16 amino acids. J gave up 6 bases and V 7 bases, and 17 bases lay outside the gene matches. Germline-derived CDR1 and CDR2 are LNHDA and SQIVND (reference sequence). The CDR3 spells CASTPRRPISGQTQYF. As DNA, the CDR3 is TGTGCCAGTACTCCCCGGAGGCCAATTAGCGGGCAGACCCAGTACTTC.

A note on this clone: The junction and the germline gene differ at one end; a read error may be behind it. CDR3 DNA: TGCGCCAGCAGCCAACCGCCCGGGGAGCTGTTTTTT. This sequence encodes CASSQPPGELFF. This chain connects TRBV5-4 to TRBJ2-2, with D unresolved. The CDR3 is 12 amino acids. Per germline, CDR1 SGHNT and CDR2 YYREEE (reference sequence).

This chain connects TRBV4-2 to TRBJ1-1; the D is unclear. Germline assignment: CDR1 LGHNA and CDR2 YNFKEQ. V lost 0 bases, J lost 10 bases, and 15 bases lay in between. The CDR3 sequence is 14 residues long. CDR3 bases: TGTGCCAGCAGCCAAGATTTAGGAGGGCGGGTAGCTTTCTTT. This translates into CASSQDLGGRVAFF.

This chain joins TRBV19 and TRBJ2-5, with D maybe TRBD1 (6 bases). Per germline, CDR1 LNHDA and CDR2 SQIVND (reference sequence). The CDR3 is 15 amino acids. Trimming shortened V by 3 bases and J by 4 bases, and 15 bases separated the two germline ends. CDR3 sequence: CASSMAPQGRETQYF. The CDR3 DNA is TGTGCCAGTAGTATGGCCCCACAGGGTAGAGAGACCCAGTACTTC.

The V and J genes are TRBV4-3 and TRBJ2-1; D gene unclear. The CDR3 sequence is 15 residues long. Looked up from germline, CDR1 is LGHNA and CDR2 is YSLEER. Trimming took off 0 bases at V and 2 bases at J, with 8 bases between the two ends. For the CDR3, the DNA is TGCGCCAGCAGCCAAGATCTAGGTCCCTACAATGAGCAGTTCTTC. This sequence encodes CASSQDLGPYNEQFF.

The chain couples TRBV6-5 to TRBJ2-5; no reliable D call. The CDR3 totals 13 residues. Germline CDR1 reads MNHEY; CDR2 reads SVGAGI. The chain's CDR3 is CATGRYEQETQYF. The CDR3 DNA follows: TGTGCAACCGGACGATACGAACAAGAGACCCAGTACTTC.

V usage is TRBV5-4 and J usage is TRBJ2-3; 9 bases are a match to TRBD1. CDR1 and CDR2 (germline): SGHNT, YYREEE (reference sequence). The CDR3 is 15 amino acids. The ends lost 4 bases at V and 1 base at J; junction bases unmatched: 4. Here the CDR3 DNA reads TGTGCCAGCAGCCGGGGGGACAGGGGCACAGATACGCAGTATTTT. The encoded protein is CASSRGDRGTDTQYF.

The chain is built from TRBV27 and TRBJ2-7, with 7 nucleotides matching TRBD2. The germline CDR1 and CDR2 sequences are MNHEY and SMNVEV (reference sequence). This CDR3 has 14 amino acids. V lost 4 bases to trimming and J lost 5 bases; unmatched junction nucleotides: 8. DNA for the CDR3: TGTGCCAGCAGTTATAGAACCGGGACTAACGAGCAGTACTTC. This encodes CASSYRTGTNEQYF.

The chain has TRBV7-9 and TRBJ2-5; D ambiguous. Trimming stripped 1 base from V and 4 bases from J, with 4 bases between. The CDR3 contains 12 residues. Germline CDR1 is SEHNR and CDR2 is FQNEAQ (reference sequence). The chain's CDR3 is CASSLGAETQYF. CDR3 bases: TGTGCCAGCAGCTTAGGGGCAGAGACCCAGTACTTC.

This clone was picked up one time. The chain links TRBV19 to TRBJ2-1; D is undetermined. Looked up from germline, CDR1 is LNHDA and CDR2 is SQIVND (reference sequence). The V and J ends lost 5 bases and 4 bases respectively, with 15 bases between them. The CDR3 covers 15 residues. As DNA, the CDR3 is TGTGCCAGTAGTGAGGCTTCTGAGTTATACAATGAGCAGTTCTTC. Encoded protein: CASSEASELYNEQFF. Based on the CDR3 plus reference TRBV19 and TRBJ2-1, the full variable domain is DGGITQSPKYLFRKEGQNVTLSCEQNLNHDAMYWYRQDPGQGLRLIYYSQIVNDFQKGDIAEGYSVSREKKESFPLTVTSAQKNPTAFYLCASSEASELYNEQFFGPGTRLTVL.

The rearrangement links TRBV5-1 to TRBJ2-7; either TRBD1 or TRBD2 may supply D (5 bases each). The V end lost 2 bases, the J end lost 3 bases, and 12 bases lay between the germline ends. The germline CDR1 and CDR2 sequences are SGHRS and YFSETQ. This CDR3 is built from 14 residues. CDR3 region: CASSFGTAHYEQYF. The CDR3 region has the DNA TGCGCCAGCAGCTTCGGGACCGCCCACTACGAGCAGTACTTC.

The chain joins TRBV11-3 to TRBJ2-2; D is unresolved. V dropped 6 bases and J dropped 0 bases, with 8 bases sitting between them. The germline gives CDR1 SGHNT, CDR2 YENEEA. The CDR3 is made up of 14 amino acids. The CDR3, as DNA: TGTGCCAGCAGTTCTTTCACGAACACCGGGGAGCTGTTTTTT. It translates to CASSSFTNTGELFF.

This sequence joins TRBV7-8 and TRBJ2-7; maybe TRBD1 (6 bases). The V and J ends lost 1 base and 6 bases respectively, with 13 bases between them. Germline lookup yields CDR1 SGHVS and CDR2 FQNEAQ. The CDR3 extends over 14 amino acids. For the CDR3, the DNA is TGTGCCAGCAGCTTAGAAGGGGGAGAGCGCGAGCAGTACTTC. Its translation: CASSLEGGEREQYF. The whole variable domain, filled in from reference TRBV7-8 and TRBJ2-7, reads GAGVSQSPRYKVAKRGQDVALRCDPISGHVSLFWYQQALGQGPEFLTYFQNEAQLDKSGLPSDRFFAERPEGSVSTLKIQRTQQEDSAVYLCASSLEGGEREQYFGPGTRLTVT.

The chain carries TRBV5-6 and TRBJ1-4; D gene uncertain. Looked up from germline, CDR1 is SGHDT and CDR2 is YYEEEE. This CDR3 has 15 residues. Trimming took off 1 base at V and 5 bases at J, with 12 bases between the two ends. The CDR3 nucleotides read TGTGCCAGCAGCTTGTTCGTGGAGTGGAATGAAAAACTGTTTTTT. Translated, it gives CASSLFVEWNEKLFF.

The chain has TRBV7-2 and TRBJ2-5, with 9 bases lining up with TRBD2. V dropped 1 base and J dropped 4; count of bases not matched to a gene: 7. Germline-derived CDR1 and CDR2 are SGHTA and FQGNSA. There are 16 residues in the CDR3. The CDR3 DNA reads TGTGCCAGCAGCTTAGGAAGTAGCGGGAGAGGAGAGACCCAGTACTTC. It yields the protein CASSLGSSGRGETQYF.

The CDR3 reads CSVEGLAGGPPDYEQYF. CDR3 DNA: TGCAGCGTTGAAGGACTAGCGGGAGGCCCCCCGGACTACGAGCAGTACTTC. The chain recombines TRBV29-1 with TRBJ2-7; 13 nucleotides line up with TRBD2. The V and J ends lost 1 base and 3 bases, in that order; junction bases with no gene match: 9. The germline CDR1 and CDR2 sequences are SQVTM and ANQGSEA. The CDR3 is made up of 17 amino acids.

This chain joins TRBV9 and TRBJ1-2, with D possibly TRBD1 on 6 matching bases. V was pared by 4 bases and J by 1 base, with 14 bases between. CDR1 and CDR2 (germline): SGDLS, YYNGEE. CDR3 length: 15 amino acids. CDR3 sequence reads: CASSPTGTNNYGYTF. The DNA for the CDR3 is TGTGCCAGCAGCCCAACAGGGACCAATAACTATGGCTACACCTTC.

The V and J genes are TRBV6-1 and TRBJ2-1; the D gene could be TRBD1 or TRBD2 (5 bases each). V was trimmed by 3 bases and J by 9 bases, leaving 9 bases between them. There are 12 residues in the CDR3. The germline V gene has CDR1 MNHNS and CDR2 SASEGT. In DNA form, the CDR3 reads TGTGCCAGCAGTGAGCCCGGGGCTGAGCAGTTCTTC. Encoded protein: CASSEPGAEQFF.

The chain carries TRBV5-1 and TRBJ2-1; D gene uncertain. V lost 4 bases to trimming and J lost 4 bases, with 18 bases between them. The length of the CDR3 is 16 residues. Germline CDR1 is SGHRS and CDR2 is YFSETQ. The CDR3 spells CASSSRSQVTYNEQFF. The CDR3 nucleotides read TGCGCCAGCAGCAGCCGGTCTCAGGTTACATACAATGAGCAGTTCTTC.

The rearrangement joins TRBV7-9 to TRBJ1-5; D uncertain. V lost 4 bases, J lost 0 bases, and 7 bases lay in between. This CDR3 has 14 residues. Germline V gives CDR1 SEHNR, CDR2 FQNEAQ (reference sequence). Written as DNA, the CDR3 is TGTGCCAGCAGCTCGACGGATAGCAATCAGCCCCAGCATTTT. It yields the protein CASSSTDSNQPQHF.

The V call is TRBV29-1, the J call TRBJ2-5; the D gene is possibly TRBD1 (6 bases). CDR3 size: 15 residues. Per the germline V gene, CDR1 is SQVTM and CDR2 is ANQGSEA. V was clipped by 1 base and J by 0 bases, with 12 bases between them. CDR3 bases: TGCAGCGTTGAAGGTTGGGACACAGACCAAGAGACCCAGTACTTC. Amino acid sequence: CSVEGWDTDQETQYF.

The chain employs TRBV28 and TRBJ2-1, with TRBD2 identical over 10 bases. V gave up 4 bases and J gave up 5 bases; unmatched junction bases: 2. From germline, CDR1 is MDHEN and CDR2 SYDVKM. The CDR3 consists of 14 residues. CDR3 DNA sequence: TGTGCCAGCAGTTCTAGCGGGAGAAACAATGAGCAGTTCTTC. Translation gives CASSSSGRNNEQFF.